The 27 T cell receptor beta chains listed next were all sequenced from one sample in a study of T cell changes during pregnancy in multiple sclerosis. Produced via immunoSEQ multiplex PCR; TCRdb's table is partial and in-frame only. The repertoire has tens of thousands of clones, 92% of them found once; the top ten carry approximately 0.6%. The material was CD4+ T cells from peripheral blood mononuclear cells, obtained after pregnancy. Receptors were obtained from a female donor with multiple sclerosis, enrolled in a pregnancy study.

The chain has TRBV12-5 and TRBJ2-7; 10 bases align to TRBD1. Germline V CDR1 and CDR2: LGHNT, FRNRAP. Trimming removed 7 bases from V and 1 base from J; junction bases left unmatched: 7. The CDR3 extends over 15 amino acids. CDR3 residues: CASALGQGTSYEQYF. CDR3 nucleotides: TGTGCTAGTGCCTTGGGACAGGGGACATCCTACGAGCAGTACTTC.

This chain links TRBV7-3 with TRBJ1-2, with 10 bases that match TRBD1. Germline V gene data show CDR1 as SGHTA and CDR2 as FQGTGA. V trimming: 3 bases; J trimming: 8 bases; junction bases outside the gene matches: 6. This CDR3 region has 14 residues. The CDR3 bases are TGTGCCAGCAGCTTGGACGGGACAGGGGTCGGCTACACCTTC. Protein product: CASSLDGTGVGYTF.

The chain joins TRBV9 to TRBJ1-1; D unresolved. The ends were cut back, 1 base at V and 0 bases at J, with 7 bases in the middle. Germline CDR1 reads SGDLS; CDR2 reads YYNGEE. The CDR3 sequence is 14 residues long. The CDR3 region is CASSVIPVNTEAFF. In DNA form, the CDR3 reads TGTGCCAGCAGCGTAATCCCAGTGAACACTGAAGCTTTCTTT.

The V and J genes are TRBV7-8 and TRBJ1-2, with D perhaps TRBD1 (6 bases). This CDR3 region has 14 residues. The V and J ends lost 2 bases and 8 bases respectively, with 15 bases between them. Germline assignment: CDR1 SGHVS and CDR2 FQNEAQ. The CDR3 loop is CASSLLPPGEGYTF. The CDR3 coding sequence is TGTGCCAGCAGCTTACTCCCCCCAGGGGAAGGCTACACCTTC. The variable domain in full, completed from reference TRBV7-8 and TRBJ1-2, reads GAGVSQSPRYKVAKRGQDVALRCDPISGHVSLFWYQQALGQGPEFLTYFQNEAQLDKSGLPSDRFFAERPEGSVSTLKIQRTQQEDSAVYLCASSLLPPGEGYTFGSGTRLTVV.

The rearrangement uses TRBV5-1 and TRBJ2-4, with 9 positions matching TRBD1. CDR3 length equals 20 residues. Trimming took 2 bases from V and 0 from J; bases not matched to a gene: 15. Germline V gene data show CDR1 as SGHRS and CDR2 as YFSETQ. The CDR3 protein is CASSLTTGTGLFLAKNIQYF. The CDR3 DNA reads TGCGCCAGCAGCTTAACGACCGGGACAGGGCTCTTCCTAGCCAAAAACATTCAGTACTTC.

The rearrangement uses TRBV6-5 and TRBJ1-2; D uncertain. The CDR3 consists of 12 residues. V lost 5 bases to trimming and J lost 7 bases, with 11 bases between them. From germline, CDR1 is MNHEY and CDR2 SVGAGI. Here the CDR3 reads CASSRPGGGYTF. The CDR3 DNA reads TGTGCCAGCAGTCGGCCAGGAGGTGGCTACACCTTC.

The chain joins TRBV7-2 to TRBJ1-3, with D uncertain. Germline CDR1 is SGHTA and CDR2 is FQGNSA. Trimming shortened V by 2 bases and J by 7 bases, and 12 bases separated the two germline ends. The length of the CDR3 is 14 residues. Here the CDR3 reads CASSLTPSGNTIYF. CDR3 nucleotide sequence: TGTGCCAGCAGCTTAACACCCTCGGGGAACACCATATATTTT.

The chain joins TRBV5-6 to TRBJ2-3; 9 bases fit TRBD2. Germline V gives CDR1 SGHDT, CDR2 YYEEEE. The V gene end was trimmed by 6 bases and the J gene end by 6 bases; junction bases not matched to a gene: 5. The CDR3 covers 13 residues. The CDR3 DNA is TGTGCCAGCACCCCGCTAGCGGGGGATACGCAGTATTTT. Residues: CASTPLAGDTQYF.

In DNA form, the CDR3 reads TGTGCCAGCAGCTCCGGGACAGGTCCCTACAATGAGCAGTTCTTC. It yields the protein CASSSGTGPYNEQFF. This sequence joins TRBV11-2 and TRBJ2-1, with 8 bases identical to TRBD1. V trimming: 4 bases; J trimming: 2 bases; junction bases outside the gene matches: 4. CDR3 length: 15 amino acids. Per germline, CDR1 SGHAT and CDR2 FQNNGV.

J is TRBJ1-1 and V is TRBV5-4, with TRBD1 matching 12 bases. V was pared by 0 bases and J by 1 base, with 4 bases of the junction left unmatched. The germline gives CDR1 SGHNT, CDR2 YYREEE (reference sequence). The CDR3 contains 17 residues. The CDR3: CASSLVGQGAGNTEAFF. CDR3 bases: TGTGCCAGCAGCTTGGTGGGACAGGGGGCGGGGAACACTGAAGCTTTCTTT.

This chain joins TRBV7-2 and TRBJ1-1, with 7 bases matching TRBD1. The CDR3 contains 14 residues. Germline lookup yields CDR1 SGHTA and CDR2 FQGNSA. With 1 base clipped from V and 5 bases from J, the junction kept 4 bases outside the gene matches. The DNA of the CDR3 is TGTGCCAGCAGCTTAGAGGGGGCAGGGACTGAAGCTTTCTTT. Its translation is CASSLEGAGTEAFF.

This clone was counted a single time. The chain recombines TRBV11-2 with TRBJ2-3, with TRBD2 matching 12 bases. V trimming: 3 bases; J trimming: 9 bases; junction bases outside the gene matches: 10. This CDR3 comprises 16 residues. The germline V gene encodes CDR1 SGHAT and CDR2 FQNNGV. The CDR3 spells CASSFFGLAGKRTQYF. DNA of the CDR3: TGTGCCAGCAGCTTCTTTGGACTAGCGGGGAAGAGGACGCAGTATTTT.

The chain carries TRBV18 and TRBJ2-7; possibly TRBD2 for D (6 bases). V was cut by 8 bases and J by 2 bases, with 13 bases left in between. The CDR3 has 13 residues. Germline V gene sequence: CDR1 KGHSH, CDR2 LQKENI. CDR3 sequence: CASEDPGAYEQYF. The CDR3 DNA sequence: TGTGCCAGCGAGGATCCGGGGGCCTACGAGCAGTACTTC.

The chain combines TRBV19 with TRBJ2-1; 7 nucleotides match TRBD1. This CDR3 has 15 amino acids. Germline V gives CDR1 LNHDA, CDR2 SQIVND (reference sequence). Trimming took 4 bases from V and 9 from J; bases not matched to a gene: 12. The CDR3 DNA sequence: TGTGCCAGTAGTAATCGGGGCCAGGGGGACGGTGAGCAGTTCTTC. Translation gives CASSNRGQGDGEQFF.

The J gene is TRBJ1-1, the V gene TRBV5-1; D uncertain. The CDR3 length is 14 residues. CDR1 is SGHRS, CDR2 YFSETQ, per germline. Trimming left V 0 bases short and J 6 bases short, with 12 bases between. DNA of the CDR3: TGCGCCAGCAGCTTGGTTCGGGGTGGCGCTGAAGCTTTCTTT. Translating it yields CASSLVRGGAEAFF.

The chain recombines TRBV25-1 with TRBJ1-6; the D gene is possibly TRBD1 (5 bases). The germline V gene encodes CDR1 MGHDK and CDR2 SYGVNS. This CDR3 is 14 amino acids long. The V end lost 3 bases, the J end lost 10 bases, and 13 bases lay between the germline ends. The chain's CDR3 is CASSEAGGGSPLHF. For the CDR3, the DNA is TGTGCCAGCAGTGAGGCGGGGGGGGGATCACCCCTCCACTTT.

This rearrangement joins TRBV2 to TRBJ2-3; TRBD1 aligns across 8 bases. Germline values: CDR1 SNHLY, CDR2 FYNNEI. The CDR3 totals 13 residues. The trim removed 6 bases at V and 1 base at J, leaving 0 bases unmatched. The CDR3 DNA sequence: TGTGCCAGCAGGACAGGGGGCACAGATACGCAGTATTTT. This sequence encodes CASRTGGTDTQYF.

This clone is a singleton in its sample. In nucleotides, the CDR3 is TGTGCCAGCAGAAGACTAGCGGGGGGCGGTCCAGATACGCAGTATTTT. Residues: CASRRLAGGGPDTQYF. This rearrangement joins TRBV4-2 to TRBJ2-3, with 13 bases matching TRBD2. The germline gives CDR1 LGHNA, CDR2 YNFKEQ. The CDR3 consists of 16 residues. Losses at the gene ends were 6 bases for V and 4 bases for J; bases not matched to a gene: 7.

The rearrangement uses TRBV27 and TRBJ2-5; TRBD2 might be the D (6 bases). This CDR3 contains 17 residues. Trimming shortened V by 4 bases and J by 5 bases, and 23 bases separated the two germline ends. Germline CDR1 and CDR2: MNHEY and SMNVEV (reference sequence). CDR3 sequence reads: CASSSEGRDDRGETQYF. The CDR3 DNA follows: TGTGCCAGCAGTTCGGAGGGACGGGACGATCGAGGGGAGACCCAGTACTTC.

V is TRBV4-2 and J is TRBJ2-1; 8 nucleotides align to TRBD2. The CDR3 is 13 residues long. With 10 bases clipped from V and 5 bases from J, the junction kept 7 bases outside the gene matches. Germline loops: CDR1 LGHNA, CDR2 YNFKEQ. CDR3 sequence (DNA): TGTGCCACCCGGGGGGGCCGAAACAATGAGCAGTTCTTC. Its translation: CATRGGRNNEQFF.

The chain has TRBV18 and TRBJ2-7; D perhaps matches TRBD2 (7 bases). This CDR3 spans 13 amino acids. CDR1 is KGHSH, CDR2 LQKENI, per germline. Trimming removed 2 bases at V and 4 bases at J, with 9 bases between. CDR3 loop: CASSPRGGYEQYF. In DNA form, the CDR3 reads TGTGCCAGCTCACCAAGGGGGGGGTACGAGCAGTACTTC.

J is TRBJ2-7 and V is TRBV5-6, with TRBD1 as a possible D gene (5 bases). With 2 bases removed from V and 3 bases from J, the gap between germline ends came to 12 bases. This CDR3 contains 14 residues. CDR1 and CDR2 from the germline V gene are SGHDT and YYEEEE. CDR3 coding DNA: TGTGCCAGCAGCTTCCTTCAGGGAAACTACGAGCAGTACTTC. Amino acids: CASSFLQGNYEQYF.

V usage is TRBV11-2 and J usage is TRBJ2-6, with D tentatively TRBD1 (6 bases). The germline V and J ends were trimmed by 5 bases and 1 base, with 9 bases remaining between them. CDR3 length: 15 residues. From germline, CDR1 is SGHAT and CDR2 FQNNGV. DNA of the CDR3: TGTGCCAGCAGCCTACAGGGATCTGGGGCCAACGTCCTGACTTTC. Its protein is CASSLQGSGANVLTF.

The chain employs TRBV6-1 and TRBJ2-7, with 10 bases fitting TRBD1. This CDR3 region has 13 residues. Germline V lookup: CDR1 MNHNS, CDR2 SASEGT. V was pared by 8 bases and J by 6 bases, with 7 bases of the junction left unmatched. CDR3 nucleotide sequence: TGTGCCAGCTCCCGGGACAGGGGTACCGAGCAGTACTTC. Protein product: CASSRDRGTEQYF.

The rearrangement joins TRBV7-2 to TRBJ1-2; 7 nucleotides line up with TRBD1. J was trimmed by 4 bases and V by 0 bases; bases with no gene match: 5. CDR1 SGHTA and CDR2 FQGNSA come from the germline V gene. The CDR3 covers 15 residues. CDR3: CASSLAPGGGYGYTF. In DNA, the CDR3 is TGTGCCAGCAGCTTAGCTCCAGGGGGAGGCTATGGCTACACCTTC.

The chain uses TRBV5-6 and TRBJ1-3; 7 positions agree with TRBD1. After removal of 0 bases from V and 0 bases from J, the junction contained 6 bases not matched to a gene. Germline CDR1 reads SGHDT; CDR2 reads YYEEEE. The CDR3 covers 17 residues. The CDR3 sequence: CASSLGTGKISGNTIYF. For the CDR3, the DNA is TGTGCCAGCAGCTTGGGGACAGGAAAAATCTCTGGAAACACCATATATTTT.

This clone appeared a single time. V usage is TRBV5-6 and J usage is TRBJ2-5; weak D call: TRBD1 (5 bases). Trimming took 0 bases from V and 4 from J, leaving 10 bases between them. Germline loops: CDR1 SGHDT, CDR2 YYEEEE. The CDR3 spans 14 residues. The CDR3 is CASSLALQGETQYF. Written as DNA, the CDR3 is TGTGCCAGCAGCTTGGCCCTGCAGGGAGAGACCCAGTACTTC.